This TCR beta chain was captured in a study of early T cells in non-severe SARS-CoV-2 infection. Across the whole study: Unsorted whole blood bulk RNA was sequenced, with unpaired chains.

The count of this clonotype is one. The antigen remains undetermined. General study results and limits: There was a bias toward anti-spike CD8 responses in VDJdb matching, which missed private and CD4 specificities.

Individual cDNA molecules carried attached unique molecular identifiers. TCRdb ran MiXCR on the 5' RACE reads and lists one entry per CDR3 protein. The sample holds more than 65,000 distinct CDR3 sequences, 12% seen once. The CDR3 extends over 14 amino acids. V shed 5 bases and J 2 bases; nucleotides not matched to a gene: 5. The TCR was taken from an adult who was a healthcare worker with PCR-confirmed SARS-CoV-2 infection or an uninfected control (not recorded which). This chain links TRBV12-3 or TRBV12-4 with TRBJ2-5; 7 bases align to TRBD2. Sequenced sample: whole blood. This chain's CDR3 is CASSQGTIQETQYF. CDR3 nucleotides: TGTGCCAGCAGTCAAGGGACTATACAAGAGACCCAGTACTTC.